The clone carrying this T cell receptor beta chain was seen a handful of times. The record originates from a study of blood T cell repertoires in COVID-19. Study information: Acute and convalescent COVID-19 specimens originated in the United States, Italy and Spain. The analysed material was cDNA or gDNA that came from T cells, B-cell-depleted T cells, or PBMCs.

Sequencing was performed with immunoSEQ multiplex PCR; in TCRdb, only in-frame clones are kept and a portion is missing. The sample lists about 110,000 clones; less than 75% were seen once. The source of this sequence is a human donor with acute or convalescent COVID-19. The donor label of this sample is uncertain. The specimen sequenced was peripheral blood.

CDR3 sequence (DNA): TGTGCCAGCAGTTTATCCTTGAACAGAGATATAACAGGCCTCACTGAAGCTTTCTTT. Translation gives CASSLSLNRDITGLTEAFF. The chain carries TRBV27 and TRBJ1-1; maybe TRBD1 (5 bases). CDR1 MNHEY and CDR2 SMNVEV come from the germline V gene (reference sequence). The V end was cut by 0 bases, the J end by 4 bases, with 24 bases between. This CDR3 comprises 19 residues.